A selection of T cell receptor beta chains follows, all from one sample in a study of T cells in Graves' hyperthyroidism and ophthalmopathy. TCRdb re-derived calls from the multiplex PCR reads in MiXCR, one entry per CDR3 protein. The table shows around 340,000 distinct CDR3 sequences, with 21% occurring only once. Source material: blood. The source of these receptors is a woman between 50 and 59 years old with Graves' hyperthyroidism. Each CDR3 is given with its conserved first and last residue. D genes are given only for firm matches. Rows may omit the clone size; those that give it use once, few, many or a size class.

D	size	V	J	CDR3	DNA
.	many	TRBV30	TRBJ2-1	CAWSTQYNEQFF	TGTGCCTGGAGTACACAGTACAATGAGCAGTTCTTC
.	few	TRBV5-1	TRBJ2-7	CASSSPGRVGSYEQYF	TGCGCCAGCAGCTCCCCGGGCAGGGTTGGGTCCTACGAGCAGTACTTC
.	.	TRBV27	TRBJ2-7	CASSLGAALPYEQYF	TGTGCCAGCAGTTTGGGGGCGGCCCTTCCTTACGAGCAGTACTTC
TRBD2	.	TRBV11-2	TRBJ2-7	CASRFRGTNSYEQYF	TGTGCCAGCCGCTTTCGGGGGACTAACTCCTACGAGCAGTACTTC
.	many	TRBV11-3	TRBJ2-1	CASSLDGESSYNEQFF	TGTGCCAGCAGCTTAGATGGCGAGAGCTCCTACAATGAGCAGTTCTTC
.	.	TRBV2	TRBJ1-5	CASSFISPGNQPQHF	TGTGCCAGCAGTTTTATTTCCCCGGGGAATCAGCCCCAGCATTTT
.	many	TRBV7-9	TRBJ2-2	CASSLARHTGELFF	TGTGCCAGCAGCTTAGCGAGGCACACCGGGGAGCTGTTTTTT
.	many	TRBV7-2	TRBJ2-3	CASSLNVADTQYF	TGTGCCAGCAGCCTCAATGTCGCGGATACGCAGTATTTT
.	.	TRBV5-1	TRBJ2-5	CASSPSDRQTQYF	TGCGCCAGCAGCCCCTCGGACAGACAGACCCAGTACTTC
.	many	TRBV20-1	TRBJ2-7	CSAREARLHHFEQYF	TGCAGTGCTAGAGAGGCTAGGCTGCACCACTTCGAGCAGTACTTC
.	.	TRBV19	TRBJ1-4	CASSITGRPSTNEKLFF	TGTGCCAGTAGTATAACGGGCCGTCCCTCAACTAATGAAAAACTGTTTTTT
.	many	TRBV18	TRBJ1-5	CASSRDGSNQPQHF	TGTGCCAGCTCCCGCGACGGTAGCAATCAGCCCCAGCATTTT
TRBD1	.	TRBV7-9	TRBJ1-5	CASSLDPGDRGGNQPQHF	TGTGCCAGCAGCTTAGATCCCGGGGACAGGGGAGGCAATCAGCCCCAGCATTTT
.	.	TRBV20-1	TRBJ2-4	CSARSRGHQYF	TGCAGTGCTAGATCCCGTGGACATCAGTACTTC
.	few	TRBV3-1	TRBJ1-2	CASSQAAPRDFHSYGYTF	TGTGCCAGCAGCCAAGCTGCACCCAGGGACTTCCATAGCTATGGCTACACCTTC
TRBD1	many	TRBV2	TRBJ2-7	CASSPQGTASYEQYF	TGTGCCAGCAGTCCGCAAGGGACAGCTAGCTACGAGCAGTACTTC
TRBD1	many	TRBV18	TRBJ2-7	CASSKGQGGYEQYF	TGTGCCAGCTCAAAAGGACAGGGGGGCTACGAGCAGTACTTC
.	many	TRBV28	TRBJ2-7	CASSPPGAYEQYF	TGTGCCAGCAGTCCCCCGGGGGCCTACGAGCAGTACTTC
TRBD2	many	TRBV27	TRBJ2-7	CASSSRAGVGEQYF	TGTGCCAGCAGTTCGAGAGCGGGAGTGGGCGAGCAGTACTTC
TRBD2	many	TRBV2	TRBJ2-1	CASSASSGGYYNEQFF	TGTGCCAGCAGCGCCTCGAGCGGGGGTTACTACAATGAGCAGTTCTTC
TRBD1	many	TRBV6-1	TRBJ2-5	CASRHTGGPGRETQYF	TGTGCCAGCAGACATACAGGGGGCCCGGGACGGGAGACCCAGTACTTC
.	many	TRBV12-3/TRBV12-4	TRBJ2-5	CASARGQETQYF	TGTGCTTCGGCCAGGGGCCAAGAGACCCAGTACTTC
TRBD1	many	TRBV7-2	TRBJ1-6	CASSLADREVSPLHF	TGTGCCAGCAGCTTAGCGGACAGGGAAGTTTCACCCCTCCACTTT